The clone carrying this TCR beta chain was seen repeatedly, ten times or more. Its specificity is not known. Molecular barcoding with unique molecular identifiers was used for the TCRbeta library. TCRdb recomputed calls from the PCR reads with MiXCR, one row per CDR3 protein. The sample carries fewer than 550,000 distinct CDR3 sequences, approximately 10% recorded once. Germline lookup yields CDR1 MNHEY and CDR2 SVGEGT. Trimming cost V 2 bases and J 4 bases, with 9 bases left between them. This CDR3 is built from 14 residues. The data were obtained in a study of T-cell reconstitution after alpha-beta-depleted transplantation in children. Findings and limits, study-wide: Several patients had high TCRbeta diversity at day 60; it came from surviving recipient T cells and thymic progenitors. One year post-transplant, T-cell counts and diversity were largely derived from T cells produced anew. After transplant, at about two months, alpha-beta T cells were reportedly derived from several hundred expanded graft clones.

Specimen: PBMCs, mostly from graft donor cells, collected 180 days after TCRalphabeta/CD19-depleted stem cell transplant. This chain joins TRBV6-2 or TRBV6-3 and TRBJ2-1; D is unclear. The TCR originated in a female patient between 2 and 15 years old who had a stem cell transplant for aplastic anemia, so the T cells may come from the graft donor. The CDR3 coding sequence is TGTGCCAGCAGTTACGTTCACATTTACAATGAGCAGTTCTTC. Protein product: CASSYVHIYNEQFF.